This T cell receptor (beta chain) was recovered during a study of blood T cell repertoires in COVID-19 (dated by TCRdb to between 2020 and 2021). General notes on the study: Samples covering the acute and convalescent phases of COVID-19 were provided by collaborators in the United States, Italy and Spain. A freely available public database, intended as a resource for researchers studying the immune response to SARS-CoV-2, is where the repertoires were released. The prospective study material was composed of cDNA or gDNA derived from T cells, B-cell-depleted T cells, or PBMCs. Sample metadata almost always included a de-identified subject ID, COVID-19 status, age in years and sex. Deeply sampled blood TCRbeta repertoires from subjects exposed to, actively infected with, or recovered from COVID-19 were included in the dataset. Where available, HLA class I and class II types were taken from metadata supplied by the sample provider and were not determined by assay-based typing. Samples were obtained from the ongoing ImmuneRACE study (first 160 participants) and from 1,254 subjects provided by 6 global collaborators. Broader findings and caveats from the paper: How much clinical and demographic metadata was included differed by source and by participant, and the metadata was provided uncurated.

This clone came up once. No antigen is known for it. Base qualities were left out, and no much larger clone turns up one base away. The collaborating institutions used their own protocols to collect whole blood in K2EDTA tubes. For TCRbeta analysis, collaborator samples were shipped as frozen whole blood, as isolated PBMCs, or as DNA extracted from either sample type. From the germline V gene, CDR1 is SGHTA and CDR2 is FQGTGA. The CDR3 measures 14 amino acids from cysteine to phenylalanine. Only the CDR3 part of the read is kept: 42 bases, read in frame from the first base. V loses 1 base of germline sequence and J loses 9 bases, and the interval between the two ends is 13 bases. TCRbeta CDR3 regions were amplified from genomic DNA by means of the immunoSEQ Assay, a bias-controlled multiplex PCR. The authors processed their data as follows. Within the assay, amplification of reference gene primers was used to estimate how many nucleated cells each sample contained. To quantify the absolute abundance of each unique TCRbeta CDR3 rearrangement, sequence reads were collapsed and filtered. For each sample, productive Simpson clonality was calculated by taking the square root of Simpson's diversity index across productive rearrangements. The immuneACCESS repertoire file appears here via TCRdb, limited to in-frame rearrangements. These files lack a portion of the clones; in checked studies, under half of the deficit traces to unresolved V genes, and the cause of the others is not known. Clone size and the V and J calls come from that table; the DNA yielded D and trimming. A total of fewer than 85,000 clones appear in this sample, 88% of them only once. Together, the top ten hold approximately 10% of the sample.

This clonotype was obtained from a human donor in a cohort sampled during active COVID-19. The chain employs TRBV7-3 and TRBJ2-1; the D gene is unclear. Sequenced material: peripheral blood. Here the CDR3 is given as CASSLMPSGGEQFF. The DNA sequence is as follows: TGTGCCAGCAGCTTAATGCCCTCGGGTGGTGAGCAGTTCTTC.